This TCR beta chain emerged from a study of blood T cell repertoires in COVID-19. Study context: The study drew acute and convalescent COVID-19 samples from the United States, Italy and Spain. T cells, B-cell-depleted T cells, or PBMCs supplied cDNA or gDNA.

The protocol was immunoSEQ multiplex PCR, while the TCRdb copy is restricted to in-frame clones and leaves out a portion. This table has tens of thousands of clones, roughly 89% appearing once. Germline V CDR1 and CDR2: SNHLY, FYNNEI. J lost 9 bases, V lost 7 bases, and 13 bases had no gene match. This CDR3 is built from 15 residues. The clonotype comes from a man aged 50 to 60 with acute or convalescent COVID-19. The rearrangement uses TRBV2 and TRBJ2-1, with TRBD2 identical over 9 bases. Specimen: peripheral blood. The CDR3: CASKGGRVVRGEQFF. In DNA form, the CDR3 reads TGTGCCAGCAAGGGCGGGAGGGTCGTTAGGGGTGAGCAGTTCTTC.